This T cell receptor beta chain was recovered during a study of T cells of healthy individuals. This CDR3 spans 13 amino acids. The germline gives CDR1 LGHDT, CDR2 YNNKEL (reference sequence). V lost 5 bases and J 5 bases, leaving 12 bases between the germline ends. Each CDR3 protein gets one entry after TCRdb re-called the 5' RACE reads with MiXCR. Of about 96,000 distinct CDR3 sequences in the sample, approximately 18% are singletons; the top ten hold 6% to 8%. The clonotype comes from a human donor in good health. J is TRBJ1-2 and V is TRBV3-1; possible D gene TRBD1, 5 bases. Here the CDR3 reads CASSENRGYGYTF. In DNA, the CDR3 is TGTGCCAGCAGCGAAAATAGGGGTTATGGCTACACCTTC.